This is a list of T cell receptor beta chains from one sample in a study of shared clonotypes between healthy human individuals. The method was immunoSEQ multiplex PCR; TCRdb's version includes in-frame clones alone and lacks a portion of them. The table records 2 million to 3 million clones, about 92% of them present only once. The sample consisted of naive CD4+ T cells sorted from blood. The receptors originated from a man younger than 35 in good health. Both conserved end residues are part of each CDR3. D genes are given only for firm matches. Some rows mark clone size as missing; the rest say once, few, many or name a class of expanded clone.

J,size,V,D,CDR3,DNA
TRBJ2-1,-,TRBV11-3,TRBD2,CATKFRASGLSSYNEQFF,TGTGCCACCAAATTCCGGGCTAGCGGATTGAGCTCCTACAATGAGCAGTTCTTC
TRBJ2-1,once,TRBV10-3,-,CAISPGLLAGEQFF,TGTGCCATCAGCCCGGGACTCCTGGCGGGTGAGCAGTTCTTC
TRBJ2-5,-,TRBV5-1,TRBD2,CASSLSGTSGSATQYF,TGCGCCAGCAGCCTTTCCGGGACTAGCGGGAGTGCGACCCAGTACTTC
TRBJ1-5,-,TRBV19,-,CASSKEDSKYSNQPQHF,TGTGCCAGTAGTAAGGAGGACAGCAAATATAGCAATCAGCCCCAGCATTTT
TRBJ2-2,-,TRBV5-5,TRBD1,CASSLAATGGQKNTGELFF,TGTGCCAGCAGCTTGGCCGCAACAGGGGGGCAAAAGAACACCGGGGAGCTGTTTTTT
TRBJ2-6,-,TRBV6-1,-,CASSGEVLGANVLTF,TGTGCCAGCAGTGGAGAAGTACTTGGGGCCAACGTCCTGACTTTC
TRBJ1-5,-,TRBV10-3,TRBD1,CAISGGQGPNQPQHF,TGTGCCATCAGTGGGGGACAGGGGCCGAATCAGCCCCAGCATTTT
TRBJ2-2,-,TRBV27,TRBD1,CASTGTGAVNTGELFF,TGTGCCAGCACCGGGACAGGGGCGGTGAACACCGGGGAGCTGTTTTTT
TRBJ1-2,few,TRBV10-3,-,CAITRDTRSYTF,TGTGCCATCACCAGGGACACTAGAAGCTACACCTTC
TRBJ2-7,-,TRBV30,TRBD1,CAWSAWDRGQSEQYF,TGTGCCTGGAGCGCTTGGGACAGGGGGCAAAGCGAGCAGTACTTC
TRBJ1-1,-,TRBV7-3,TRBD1,CASSSGTGGRTFF,TGTGCCAGCAGCTCTGGGACAGGGGGCAGAACTTTCTTT
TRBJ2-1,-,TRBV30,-,CAWSVGGTSYNEQFF,TGTGCCTGGAGTGTTGGCGGGACTTCCTACAATGAGCAGTTCTTC
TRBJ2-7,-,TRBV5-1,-,CASSLGSVYAGGTGSHEQYF,TGCGCCAGCAGCTTGGGGAGTGTGTACGCAGGGGGGACGGGATCCCACGAGCAGTACTTC
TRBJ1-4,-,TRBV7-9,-,CASSLRGTSTEKLFF,TGTGCCAGCAGCTTAAGAGGGACATCAACGGAAAAACTGTTTTTT
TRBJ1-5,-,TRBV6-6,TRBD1,CASSRGENQPQHF,TGTGCCAGCAGCAGGGGGGAGAATCAGCCCCAGCATTTT
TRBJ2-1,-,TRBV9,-,CASSVAGAGTFF,TGTGCCAGCAGCGTAGCTGGGGCGGGAACGTTCTTC
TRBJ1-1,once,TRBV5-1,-,CASREGTEAFF,TGCGCCAGCAGAGAAGGCACTGAAGCTTTCTTT
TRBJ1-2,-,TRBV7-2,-,CASSLAGSPNYGYTF,TGTGCCAGCAGCTTAGCGGGCTCCCCTAACTATGGCTACACCTTC
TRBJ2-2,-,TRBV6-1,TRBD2,CASSRLAEGTGELFF,TGTGCCAGCAGTCGACTAGCGGAGGGGACCGGGGAGCTGTTTTTT
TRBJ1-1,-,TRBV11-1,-,CASSLLGWTEAFF,TGTGCCAGCAGCTTACTGGGGTGGACTGAAGCTTTCTTT
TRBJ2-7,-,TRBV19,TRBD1,CASSMVRPRGTYEQYF,TGTGCCAGTAGTATGGTACGCCCCAGGGGGACCTACGAGCAGTACTTC
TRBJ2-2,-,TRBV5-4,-,CASSMGRSNTGELFF,TGTGCCAGCAGCATGGGACGCTCGAACACCGGGGAGCTGTTTTTT
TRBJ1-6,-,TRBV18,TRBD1,CASSPPGQGFTLHF,TGTGCCAGCTCACCACCGGGACAGGGTTTCACCCTCCACTTT
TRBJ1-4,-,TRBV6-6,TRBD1,CASRGGQGDEKLFF,TGTGCCAGCAGGGGGGGACAGGGAGATGAAAAACTGTTTTTT
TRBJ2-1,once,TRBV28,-,CASSLRQGGGSGATYNEQFF,TGTGCCAGCAGTCTCCGACAGGGTGGTGGTAGCGGGGCCACCTACAATGAGCAGTTCTTC
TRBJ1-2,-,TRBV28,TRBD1,CASSPPGTAANYGYTF,TGTGCCAGCAGCCCACCCGGGACAGCTGCTAACTATGGCTACACCTTC
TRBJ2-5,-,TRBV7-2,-,CATVLLSRETQYF,TGTGCCACCGTATTACTCTCTCGAGAGACCCAGTACTTC
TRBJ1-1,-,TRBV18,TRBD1,CASSPGTASIDTEAFF,TGTGCCAGCTCACCCGGGACAGCCTCAATTGACACTGAAGCTTTCTTT
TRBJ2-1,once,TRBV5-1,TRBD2,CASSVGLAGGDEQFF,TGCGCCAGCAGCGTGGGACTAGCGGGAGGGGATGAGCAGTTCTTC
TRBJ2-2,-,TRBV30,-,CAWSLGEPTGELFF,TGTGCCTGGAGTTTAGGAGAGCCAACCGGGGAGCTGTTTTTT
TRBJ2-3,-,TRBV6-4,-,CASSGDSTDTQYF,TGTGCCAGCAGTGGGGACTCCACAGATACGCAGTATTTT
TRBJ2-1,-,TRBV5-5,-,CASSFVGVGEQFF,TGTGCCAGCAGCTTTGTGGGAGTTGGGGAGCAGTTCTTC
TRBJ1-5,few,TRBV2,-,CASRGQNQPQHF,TGTGCCAGCAGGGGCCAAAATCAGCCCCAGCATTTT
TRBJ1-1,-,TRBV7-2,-,CASSLIRLGNEAFF,TGTGCCAGCAGCTTAATTAGACTGGGAAATGAAGCTTTCTTT
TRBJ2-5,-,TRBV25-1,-,CASSEAGRETQYF,TGTGCCAGCAGTGAAGCGGGCCGGGAGACCCAGTACTTC
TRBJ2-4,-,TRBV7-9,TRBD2,CASSTALAGGVIQYF,TGTGCCAGCAGCACCGCCCTAGCGGGGGGTGTTATTCAGTACTTC
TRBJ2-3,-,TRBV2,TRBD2,CASRKAGVTDTQYF,TGTGCCAGCAGAAAGGCGGGAGTGACAGATACGCAGTATTTT
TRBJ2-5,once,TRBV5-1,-,CASSSETPTSYF,TGCGCCAGCAGCTCGGAAACTCCCACCTCGTACTTC
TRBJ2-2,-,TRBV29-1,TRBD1,CSASRDRVAGELFF,TGCAGCGCCTCCCGGGACAGGGTGGCCGGGGAGCTGTTTTTT